This TCR beta chain was obtained from a study of T-cell reconstitution after alpha-beta-depleted transplantation in children. This CDR3 is built from 18 residues. Germline V gene data show CDR1 as KGHSH and CDR2 as LQKENI. Researchers prepared the TCRbeta library using unique molecular identifiers, the study reports. TCRdb called the PCR reads again in MiXCR, with one record for every CDR3 protein. The table has roughly 500,000 distinct CDR3 sequences, about 33% seen once. The genes are TRBV18 and TRBJ2-1; 7 bases match TRBD2. The source of this sequence is a human donor who donated a stem cell graft to a child with aplastic anemia. The input for sequencing was PBMCs from the stem cell graft donor, taken from the stem cell graft. The CDR3 DNA is TGTGCGTGCAGGATACGCGGACTAGTTCCTAGGGTACACAATGAGCAGTTCTTC. Protein sequence: CACRIRGLVPRVHNEQFF. Full variable domain (outside the CDR3, taken from reference TRBV18 and TRBJ2-1): NAGVMQNPRHLVRRRGQEARLRCSPMKGHSHVYWYRQLPEEGLKFMVYLQKENIIDESGMPKERFSAEFPKEGPSILRIQQVVRGDSAAYFCACRIRGLVPRVHNEQFFGPGTRLTVL.